The 20 T cell receptor beta chains below were found in one sample sequenced in a study of blood T cell repertoires in COVID-19. TCRdb's table, derived via immunoSEQ multiplex PCR, lists solely in-frame clones and lacks some. The table shows about 110,000 clones, with less than 85% occurring only once. The specimen was peripheral blood. The source of these receptors is a woman older than 75 with acute or convalescent COVID-19.

The chain recombines TRBV7-9 with TRBJ2-6, with D perhaps TRBD1 (5 bases). This CDR3 spans 14 amino acids. V dropped 8 bases and J dropped 1 base, with 9 bases sitting between them. Germline-derived CDR1 and CDR2 are SEHNR and FQNEAQ (reference sequence). The CDR3: CASLYRSGANVLTF. CDR3 in DNA: TGTGCCAGCCTTTACAGGTCTGGGGCCAACGTCCTGACTTTC.

This chain links TRBV18 with TRBJ2-7, with 8 bases that match TRBD2. The CDR3 runs to 15 residues. Looked up from germline, CDR1 is KGHSH and CDR2 is LQKENI. After removal of 3 bases from V and 2 bases from J, the junction contained 6 bases not matched to a gene. This chain's CDR3 is CASSPSGLGTYEQYF. CDR3 bases: TGTGCCAGCTCACCTTCGGGACTAGGGACCTACGAGCAGTACTTC.

The V and J genes are TRBV5-6 and TRBJ2-2; 7 bases match TRBD1. The CDR3 consists of 15 residues. V dropped 5 bases and J dropped 1; count of bases not matched to a gene: 5. Looked up from germline, CDR1 is SGHDT and CDR2 is YYEEEE. CDR3 sequence: CASRKAGGNTGELFF. CDR3 sequence (DNA): TGTGCCAGCAGGAAGGCAGGGGGGAACACCGGGGAGCTGTTTTTT.

The V call is TRBV10-2, the J call TRBJ1-2, with D uncertain. V was trimmed by 10 bases and J by 7 bases, leaving 13 bases between them. The CDR3 has 11 amino acids. In germline, CDR1 is WSHSY, CDR2 SAAADI. In DNA, the CDR3 is TGCGCCAAGTGGTTGGAGCCTGGCTACACCTTC. This sequence encodes CAKWLEPGYTF.

This chain joins TRBV7-9 and TRBJ2-7; 7 nucleotides match TRBD1. The germline V gene has CDR1 SEHNR and CDR2 FQNEAQ (reference sequence). This CDR3 has 14 amino acids. J lost 0 bases, V lost 3 bases, and 2 bases had no gene match. The CDR3 DNA reads TGTGCCAGCAGCTTGGACAGGAGCTCCTACGAGCAGTACTTC. This encodes CASSLDRSSYEQYF.

The chain combines TRBV28 with TRBJ1-5; D may be TRBD1 (5 bases). V lost 9 bases, J lost 7 bases, and 13 bases lay in between. This CDR3 region has 12 residues. The germline V gene has CDR1 MDHEN and CDR2 SYDVKM. This CDR3 is CASSGLRQPQHF. The CDR3, as DNA: TGTGCCAGTTCAGGGTTGAGGCAGCCCCAGCATTTT.

This clone was observed a handful of times. The chain links TRBV7-3 to TRBJ2-7; weak D call: TRBD1 (5 bases). The CDR3 covers 13 residues. Looked up from germline, CDR1 is SGHTA and CDR2 is FQGTGA. The V end was cut by 5 bases, the J end by 6 bases, with 14 bases between. CDR3 sequence: CASSPQGSGEQYF. The CDR3 bases are TGTGCCAGCAGCCCGCAGGGCTCTGGCGAGCAGTACTTC.

This rearrangement joins TRBV28 to TRBJ1-2; D is undetermined. CDR1 MDHEN and CDR2 SYDVKM come from the germline V gene. This CDR3 is 14 amino acids long. The V and J ends lost 3 bases and 4 bases respectively, with 12 bases between them. CDR3 DNA: TGTGCCAGCAGTTTGTCCGTCCCTCCCTATGGCTACACCTTC. It translates to CASSLSVPPYGYTF.

This chain joins TRBV14 and TRBJ2-1; 10 bases fit TRBD2. In germline, CDR1 is SGHDN, CDR2 FVKESK. This CDR3 contains 16 residues. Trimming at V came to 4 bases and at J to 4 bases, leaving 7 bases not matched to a gene. The CDR3 nucleotides read TGTGCCAGCAGCCCAATACTAGCGGGGCCTTACAATGAGCAGTTCTTC. Translated: CASSPILAGPYNEQFF.

The chain joins TRBV5-6 to TRBJ1-4; D is possibly TRBD1 (6 bases). The CDR3 has 14 residues. V was shortened by 4 bases and J by 4 bases, with 11 bases between the two germline ends. Germline CDR1 and CDR2: SGHDT and YYEEEE. The CDR3 loop is CASSDRTVNEKLFF. The CDR3 DNA sequence: TGTGCCAGCAGCGATCGGACAGTTAATGAAAAACTGTTTTTT.

Points on this clone: The sample holds other DNA sequences that translate to the same CDR3. The rearrangement uses TRBV28 and TRBJ2-6, with 10 bases lining up with TRBD2. The CDR3 contains 13 residues. V lost 4 bases to trimming and J lost 14 bases; unmatched junction nucleotides: 5. Germline V gene lookup returns CDR1 MDHEN and CDR2 SYDVKM. The DNA of the CDR3 is TGTGCCAGCAGTTCAAGCGGGGGGGCCCTCCTGACTTTC. Translation gives CASSSSGGALLTF.

The chain uses TRBV7-3 and TRBJ2-2; D is possibly TRBD1 (5 bases). The CDR3 spans 18 residues. Germline V gene data show CDR1 as SGHTA and CDR2 as FQGTGA. V lost 2 bases and J lost 4, with 20 bases in between. The CDR3 sequence: CASSLGSLKGDVTGELFF. The CDR3 nucleotides read TGTGCCAGCAGCTTAGGGTCTCTTAAAGGGGATGTCACCGGGGAGCTGTTTTTT.

The chain employs TRBV25-1 and TRBJ2-2; 12 nucleotides line up with TRBD2. The CDR3 contains 15 residues. Unmatched junction bases numbered 6, after V lost 6 bases and J lost 7 bases. Germline V gives CDR1 MGHDK, CDR2 SYGVNS. The chain's CDR3 is CASRLAGGPSGELFF. The CDR3 coding sequence is TGTGCCAGCAGGCTAGCGGGGGGGCCAAGCGGGGAGCTGTTTTTT. The full variable domain, in which reference TRBV25-1 and TRBJ2-2 provide the parts outside the CDR3, is EADIYQTPRYLVIGTGKKITLECSQTMGHDKMYWYQQDPGMELHLIHYSYGVNSTEKGDLSSESTVSRIRTEHFPLTLESARPSHTSQYLCASRLAGGPSGELFFGEGSRLTVL.

There are a few counts of this clone. The chain recombines TRBV28 with TRBJ2-7, with 8 bases fitting TRBD2. The trim removed 4 bases at V and 4 bases at J, leaving 9 bases unmatched. The germline gives CDR1 MDHEN, CDR2 SYDVKM. The CDR3 loop spans 15 amino acids. CDR3 nucleotide sequence: TGTGCCAGCAGTTCGGTCTTCACTAGCGGTTACGAGCAGTACTTC. This translates into CASSSVFTSGYEQYF.

This clone was seen a single time. V and J are TRBV5-4 and TRBJ1-4; tentatively, D is TRBD1 (6 bases). CDR3 size: 13 residues. V lost 5 bases, J lost 6 bases, and 11 bases lay in between. CDR1 is SGHNT, CDR2 YYREEE, per germline (reference sequence). CDR3 DNA sequence: TGTGCCAGCAGTAAGGGGGGGGATGAAAAACTGTTTTTT. It encodes CASSKGGDEKLFF.

About this clone: Germline is not matched at one junction end, which may reflect a read error. For the CDR3, the DNA is TGTGCCAGCAGTTTGGACAGGGGGCGGGCGGCTGGGGCCAACGTCCTGACTTTC. Translating it yields CASSLDRGRAAGANVLTF. This sequence joins TRBV5-4 and TRBJ2-6; TRBD1 matches at 11 bases. CDR1 SGHNT and CDR2 YYREEE come from the germline V gene (reference sequence). The CDR3 has 18 residues.

The J gene is TRBJ1-3, the V gene TRBV11-2, with D unclear. This CDR3 comprises 16 residues. V lost 2 bases and J 0 bases, leaving 11 bases between the germline ends. CDR1 SGHAT and CDR2 FQNNGV come from the germline V gene. The DNA for the CDR3 is TGTGCCAGCAGCTTATTGGGCCCTCTCTCTGGAAACACCATATATTTT. Translating gives CASSLLGPLSGNTIYF.

This clone was observed a few times. This chain joins TRBV7-2 and TRBJ2-1; D gene unclear. Trimming removed 5 bases from V and 10 bases from J, with 15 bases in between. The germline V gene encodes CDR1 SGHTA and CDR2 FQGNSA. This CDR3 spans 13 amino acids. The CDR3 sequence is CASSPGTKREQFF. The CDR3 coding sequence is TGTGCCAGCAGCCCTGGAACTAAACGCGAGCAGTTCTTC.

The chain is built from TRBV7-9 and TRBJ1-4; D uncertain. CDR3 length: 13 residues. From germline, CDR1 is SEHNR and CDR2 FQNEAQ (reference sequence). V lost 0 bases and J 8 bases, leaving 7 bases between the germline ends. As DNA, the CDR3 is TGTGCCAGCAGCTTAGCGGCAGGAGAAAAACTGTTTTTT. Its translation is CASSLAAGEKLFF.

The chain carries TRBV6-5 and TRBJ2-5; D remains unclear. Deletions cut 0 bases from V and 0 bases from J, with 5 bases between. The CDR3 is 14 residues long. Germline V gives CDR1 MNHEY, CDR2 SVGAGI. The CDR3 DNA follows: TGTGCCAGCAGTTACTCCTACTACCAAGAGACCCAGTACTTC. Translating gives CASSYSYYQETQYF.